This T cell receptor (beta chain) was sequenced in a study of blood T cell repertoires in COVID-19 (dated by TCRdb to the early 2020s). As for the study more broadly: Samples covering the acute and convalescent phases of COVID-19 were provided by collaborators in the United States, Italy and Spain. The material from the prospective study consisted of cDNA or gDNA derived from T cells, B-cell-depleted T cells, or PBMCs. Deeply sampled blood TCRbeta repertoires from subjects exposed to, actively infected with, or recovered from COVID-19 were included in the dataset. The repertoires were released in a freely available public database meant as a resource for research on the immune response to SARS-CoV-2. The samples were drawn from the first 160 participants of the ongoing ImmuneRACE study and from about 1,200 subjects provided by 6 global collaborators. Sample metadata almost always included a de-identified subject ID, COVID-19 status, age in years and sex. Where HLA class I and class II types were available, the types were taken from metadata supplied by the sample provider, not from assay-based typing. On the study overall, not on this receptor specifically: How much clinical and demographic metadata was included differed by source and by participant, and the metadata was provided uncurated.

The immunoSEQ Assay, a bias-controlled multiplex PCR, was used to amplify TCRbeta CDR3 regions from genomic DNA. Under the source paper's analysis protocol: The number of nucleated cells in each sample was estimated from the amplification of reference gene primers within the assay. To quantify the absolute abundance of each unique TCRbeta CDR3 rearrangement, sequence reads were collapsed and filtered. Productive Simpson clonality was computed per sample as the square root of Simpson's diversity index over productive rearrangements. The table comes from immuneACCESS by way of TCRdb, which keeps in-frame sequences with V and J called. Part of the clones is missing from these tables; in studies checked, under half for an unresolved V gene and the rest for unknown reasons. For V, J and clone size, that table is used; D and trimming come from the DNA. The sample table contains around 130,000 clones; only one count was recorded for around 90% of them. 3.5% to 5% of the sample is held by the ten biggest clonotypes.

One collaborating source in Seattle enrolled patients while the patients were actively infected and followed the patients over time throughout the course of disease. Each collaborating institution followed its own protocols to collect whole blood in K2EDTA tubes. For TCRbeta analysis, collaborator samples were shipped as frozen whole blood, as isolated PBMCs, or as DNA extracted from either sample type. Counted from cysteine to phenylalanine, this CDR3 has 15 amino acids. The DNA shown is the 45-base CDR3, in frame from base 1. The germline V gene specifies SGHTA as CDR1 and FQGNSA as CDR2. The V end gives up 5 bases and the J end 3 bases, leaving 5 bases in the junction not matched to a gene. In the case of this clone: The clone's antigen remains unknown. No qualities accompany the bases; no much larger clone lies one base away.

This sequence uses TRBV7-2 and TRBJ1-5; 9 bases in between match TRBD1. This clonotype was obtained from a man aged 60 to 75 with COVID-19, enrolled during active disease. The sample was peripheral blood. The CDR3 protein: CASSRGTGHNQPQHF. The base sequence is TGTGCCAGCAGCCGGGGGACAGGGCACAATCAGCCCCAGCATTTT.